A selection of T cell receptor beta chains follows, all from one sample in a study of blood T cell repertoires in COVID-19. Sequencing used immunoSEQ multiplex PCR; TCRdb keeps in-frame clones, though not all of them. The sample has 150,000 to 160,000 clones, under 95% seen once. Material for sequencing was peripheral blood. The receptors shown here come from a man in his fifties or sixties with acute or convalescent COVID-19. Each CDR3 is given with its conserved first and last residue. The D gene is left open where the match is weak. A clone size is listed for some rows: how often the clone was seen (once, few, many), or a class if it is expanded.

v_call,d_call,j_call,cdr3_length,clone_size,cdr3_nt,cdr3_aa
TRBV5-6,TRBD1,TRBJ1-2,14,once,TGTGCCAGCAGCTCCGGGACAGGGATGCGTGGCTACACCTTC,CASSSGTGMRGYTF
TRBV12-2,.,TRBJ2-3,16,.,TGTGCAAGTCGCTTAGTTACTAGCTACCACCCGGATACGCAGTATTTT,CASRLVTSYHPDTQYF
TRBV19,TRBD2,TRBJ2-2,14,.,TGTGCCATTGGGACTAGCGGAAACACCGGGGAGCTGTTTTTT,CAIGTSGNTGELFF
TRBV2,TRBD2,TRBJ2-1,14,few,TGTGCCAGCAGACCCGGGACTAGCGGGGATGAGCAGTTCTTC,CASRPGTSGDEQFF
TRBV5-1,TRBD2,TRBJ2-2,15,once,TGCGCCACCCGGAAGGGACTAGCGTCGCCCGGGGAGCTGTTTTTT,CATRKGLASPGELFF
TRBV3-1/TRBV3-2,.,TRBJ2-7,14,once,TGTGCCAGCAGCCAAGACCACTCGTCGGGTGAGCAGTACTTC,CASSQDHSSGEQYF
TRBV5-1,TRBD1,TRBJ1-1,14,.,TGCGCCAGCAGCGTTGGACAGGGGATAGGTGAAGCTTTCTTT,CASSVGQGIGEAFF
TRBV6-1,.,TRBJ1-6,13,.,TGTGCCAGCAGTGAAACGGGAGGATCACCCCTCCACTTT,CASSETGGSPLHF
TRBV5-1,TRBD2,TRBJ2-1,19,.,TGCGCCAGCAGCTTGAAGACTAGCGGGAGAAGACAGGCCTTCCGGGAGCAGTTCTTC,CASSLKTSGRRQAFREQFF
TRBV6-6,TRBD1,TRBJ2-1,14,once,TGTGCCAGCAATCCGGGACAGAGGCTGAATGAGCAGTTCTTC,CASNPGQRLNEQFF
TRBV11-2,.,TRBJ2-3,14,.,TGTGCCAGCAGCTTAGATCAGGGGATAGATACGCAGTATTTT,CASSLDQGIDTQYF
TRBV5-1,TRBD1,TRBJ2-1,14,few,TGCGCCAGCAGCCCCGGACAGGCCCAAAATGAGCAGTTCTTC,CASSPGQAQNEQFF
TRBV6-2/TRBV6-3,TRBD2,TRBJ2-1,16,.,TGTGCCAGCAGTTACTCGACTAGCGGGTATTGGAATGAGCAGTTCTTC,CASSYSTSGYWNEQFF
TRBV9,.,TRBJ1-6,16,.,TGTGCCAGCAGCGTAGGGTACAGTGCCCTTAATTCACCCCTCCACTTT,CASSVGYSALNSPLHF
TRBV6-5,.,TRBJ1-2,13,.,TGTGCCAGCAGATCTCAGGGTCACTATGGCTACACCTTC,CASRSQGHYGYTF
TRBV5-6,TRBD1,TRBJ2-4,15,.,TGTGCCAGCAGCTTGGGACAGGGGCCCAAAAACATTCAGTACTTC,CASSLGQGPKNIQYF
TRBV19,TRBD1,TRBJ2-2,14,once,TGTGCCAGTAGGGGGACAGAGAACACCGGGGAGCTGTTTTTT,CASRGTENTGELFF
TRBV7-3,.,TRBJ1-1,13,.,TGTGCCAGCAGCCAGGGTCTGGGCACTGAAGCTTTCTTT,CASSQGLGTEAFF
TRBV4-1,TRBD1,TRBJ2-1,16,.,TGCGCCAGCAGCCAAGTCGACAGGGTGGGCTACAATGAGCAGTTCTTC,CASSQVDRVGYNEQFF
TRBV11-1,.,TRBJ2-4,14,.,TGTGCCAGCAGCCCGACAGGCACCAAAAACATTCAGTACTTC,CASSPTGTKNIQYF
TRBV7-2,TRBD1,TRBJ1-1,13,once,TGTGCCAGCAGCTCAGGACAGGGGACTGAAGCTTTCTTT,CASSSGQGTEAFF
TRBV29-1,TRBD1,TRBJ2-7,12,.,TGCAGCGTCACCGGGACAGACTACGAGCAGTACTTC,CSVTGTDYEQYF
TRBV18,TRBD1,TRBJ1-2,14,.,TGTGCCAGCTCACCCGGAGACAGGGCGGGAGGCTACACCTTC,CASSPGDRAGGYTF
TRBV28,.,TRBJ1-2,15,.,TGTGCCAGCAGTTTACTCGAGGGCTTACACTATGGCTACACCTTC,CASSLLEGLHYGYTF
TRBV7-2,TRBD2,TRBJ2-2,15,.,TGTGCCAGCAGATCCACTAGCGGGAGGGCCGGGGAGCTGTTTTTT,CASRSTSGRAGELFF
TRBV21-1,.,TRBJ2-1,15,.,TGTGCCAGCAGCAAAGTACTAGCGGCGGGGGATGAGCAGTTCTTC,CASSKVLAAGDEQFF
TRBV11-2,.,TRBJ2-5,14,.,TGTGCCAGCAGCTTAATAACTACACAAGAGACCCAGTACTTC,CASSLITTQETQYF
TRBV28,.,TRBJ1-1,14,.,TGTGCCAGCTATGGACTCTACTTGGACACTGAAGCTTTCTTT,CASYGLYLDTEAFF
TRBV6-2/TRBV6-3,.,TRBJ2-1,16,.,TGTGCCAGCAGTTACTCCCCACAGGTAAAGGCGAATGAGCAGTTCTTC,CASSYSPQVKANEQFF
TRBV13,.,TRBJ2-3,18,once,TGTGCCAGCAGCTTAGGCATCGCGGGGCAGGCTAGCACAGATACGCAGTATTTT,CASSLGIAGQASTDTQYF
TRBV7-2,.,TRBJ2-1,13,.,TGTGCCAGCCGGAGGCCGGGCACCCTCGATAAGTTCTTC,CASRRPGTLDKFF
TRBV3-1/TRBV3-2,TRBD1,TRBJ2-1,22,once,TGTGCCAGCAGCCTAACTTTGGACAGGGGGGTTATGCGGCCGAGCTCCTACAATGAGCAGTTCTTC,CASSLTLDRGVMRPSSYNEQFF
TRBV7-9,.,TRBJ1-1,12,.,TGTGCCAGCAGCTTGGGCACTTCTGAAGCTTTCTTT,CASSLGTSEAFF
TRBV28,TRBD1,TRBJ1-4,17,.,TGTGCCAGCAGTGGCACAGGGGGACTCGGGTGGGATGAAAAACTGTTTTTT,CASSGTGGLGWDEKLFF
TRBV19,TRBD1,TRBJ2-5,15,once,TGTGCCAGTAGTCCATGGACAGGGGGTGGAGAGACCCAGTACTTC,CASSPWTGGGETQYF
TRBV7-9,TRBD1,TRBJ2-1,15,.,TGTGCCAGCAGCTTAAGAGGGGGCCCCTACAATGAGCAGTTCTTC,CASSLRGGPYNEQFF